Below are 23 T cell receptor beta chains sequenced from a single sample in a study of blood T cells in healthy people across ages. Primers used in a second PCR of about 7 to 12 cycles were a sample-barcoded 5' primer and a J-beta primer mix. TCRdb used MiXCR to reprocess the 5' RACE reads, holding one entry per CDR3 protein. Seen here are 550,000 to 700,000 distinct CDR3 sequences, 25% to 30% observed once, and the top ten hold around 18%. Specimen: blood. The receptors were sampled from a woman aged 70-85 years in good health.

In this sample, this clonotype turned up a few times. V and J are TRBV20-1 and TRBJ2-7; TRBD1 matches 7 bases. Germline CDR1 reads DFQATT; CDR2 reads SNEGSKA (reference sequence). The CDR3 covers 14 residues. J gave up 2 bases and V 5 bases, and 9 bases lay outside the gene matches. For the CDR3, the DNA is TGCAGTGCTGTTTTAACAGGGGCCGCCTACGAGCAGTACTTC. Protein product: CSAVLTGAAYEQYF.

The genes are TRBV20-1 and TRBJ1-4, with a possible D match to TRBD1 (6 bases). Deletions cut 5 bases from V and 7 bases from J, with 17 bases between. CDR3 length: 14 residues. CDR1 is DFQATT and CDR2 is SNEGSKA in the germline V gene (reference sequence). CDR3 sequence: CSAPLRGAGEKLFF. CDR3 coding DNA: TGCAGTGCTCCCCTCCGGGGGGCGGGTGAAAAACTGTTTTTT.

This chain uses TRBV12-3 or TRBV12-4 with TRBJ1-2; no firm D call. The CDR3 runs 15 residues. V lost 5 bases to trimming and J lost 2 bases, with 15 bases between them. The CDR3 DNA reads as TGTGCCAGCAGTCCGCGGCGAGGACCAAACTATGGCTACACCTTC. Amino acid sequence: CASSPRRGPNYGYTF.

This chain joins TRBV5-1 and TRBJ2-5; TRBD2 aligns across 7 bases. CDR1 is SGHRS, CDR2 YFSETQ, per germline. Trimming took 5 bases from V and 4 from J; bases not matched to a gene: 8. CDR3 length: 14 residues. The CDR3 sequence is CASRDPSGGETQYF. CDR3 DNA sequence: TGCGCCAGCAGGGACCCGTCGGGGGGAGAGACCCAGTACTTC.

This chain joins TRBV2 and TRBJ2-5; no definite D call. This CDR3 is built from 14 residues. Per the germline V gene, CDR1 is SNHLY and CDR2 is FYNNEI. With 1 base removed from V and 8 bases from J, the gap between germline ends came to 14 bases. CDR3 loop: CASSEEGSEGTQYF. As DNA, the CDR3 is TGTGCCAGCAGTGAAGAGGGCTCAGAAGGAACCCAGTACTTC.

This chain uses TRBV20-1 with TRBJ1-1, with TRBD1 as a possible D gene (5 bases). The CDR3 sequence is 16 residues long. Germline CDR1 is DFQATT and CDR2 is SNEGSKA (reference sequence). V lost 0 bases and J lost 3, with 17 bases in between. The CDR3 nucleotides read TGCAGTGCTAGAGACCCATCAAAGGGGAGAGACACTGAAGCTTTCTTT. This encodes CSARDPSKGRDTEAFF.

About this clonotype itself: No conserved phenylalanine or tryptophan ends this CDR3, so it is likely a read error. CDR3 in DNA: TGTGCCAGCAGCAGACAGGGGTTCGATGAAGCTTTCCTT. This encodes CASSRQGFDEAFL. The genes are TRBV12-3 or TRBV12-4 and TRBJ1-1, with 8 positions matching TRBD1. CDR3 length: 13 residues. The V segment lost 6 bases and the J segment 7 bases; nucleotides outside the gene matches: 7.

This clonotype was observed a few times. The genes are TRBV20-1 and TRBJ2-4; the D gene is possibly TRBD2 (7 bases). Germline CDR1 reads DFQATT; CDR2 reads SNEGSKA (reference sequence). The V and J ends lost 5 bases and 8 bases respectively, with 16 bases between them. The CDR3 contains 13 residues. The CDR3 region is CSALGGGGDIQYF. The CDR3 DNA is TGCAGTGCTCTCGGGGGCGGGGGAGACATTCAGTACTTC.

The rearrangement links TRBV6-2 or TRBV6-3 to TRBJ2-1; 12 bases line up with TRBD2. This CDR3 contains 15 residues. The V and J ends lost 6 bases and 10 bases, in that order; junction bases with no gene match: 10. From germline, CDR1 is MNHEY and CDR2 SVGEGT. CDR3 amino acids: CASSRLAGAAGEQFF. The CDR3 DNA follows: TGTGCCAGCAGCAGACTAGCGGGGGCAGCTGGGGAGCAGTTCTTC.

This clonotype was picked up a small number of times. The chain is built from TRBV7-2 and TRBJ1-6; D is uncertain. Germline V CDR1 and CDR2: SGHTA, FQGNSA. This CDR3 is built from 11 residues. V lost 4 bases and J lost 13, with 8 bases in between. CDR3: CASSSAGPLHF. The CDR3 nucleotides are TGTGCCAGCAGCTCTGCGGGGCCCCTCCACTTT.

This clonotype was seen repeatedly, ten times or more. V usage is TRBV5-5 and J usage is TRBJ1-6; D is uncertain. This CDR3 has 13 residues. Trimming took 5 bases from V and 8 from J, leaving 11 bases between them. Germline V gives CDR1 SGHKS, CDR2 YYEKEE (reference sequence). CDR3 coding DNA: TGTGCCAGCAGGGTGGGGTTTGATTCACCCCTCCACTTT. Protein product: CASRVGFDSPLHF.

V and J are TRBV21-1 and TRBJ2-4; TRBD2, the D gene given by the table, was not confirmed from the DNA. TRBV21-1 is a known pseudogene. The CDR3 runs to 18 residues. The CDR3 bases are TGTGCCAGCAGCAAAGAAGTTGACGACGGAGGCAGGGCTCGGATTCAGTACTTC. Translated: CASSKEVDDGGRARIQYF.

The chain joins TRBV24-1 to TRBJ2-5, with 8 positions matching TRBD1. Looked up from germline, CDR1 is KGHDR and CDR2 is SFDVKD. With V trimmed by 5 bases and J by 7 bases, 8 bases remained unmatched. This CDR3 contains 14 residues. The DNA of the CDR3 is TGTGCCACCAGTGTGGCAGGGGGCATCGGGACCCAGTACTTC. It codes for CATSVAGGIGTQYF.

This clonotype has just a few counts. This chain connects TRBV6-5 to TRBJ1-2; TRBD1 matches at 9 bases. V shed 6 bases and J 6 bases; nucleotides not matched to a gene: 5. Germline CDR1 and CDR2: MNHEY and SVGAGI. CDR3 length: 13 amino acids. The CDR3 nucleotides are TGTGCCAGCAGCAGGGACAGGGCTCATGGCTACACCTTC. Translating it yields CASSRDRAHGYTF.

This chain connects TRBV9 to TRBJ2-7; D may be TRBD1 (5 bases). The germline gives CDR1 SGDLS, CDR2 YYNGEE. This CDR3 is 12 amino acids long. The ends were cut back, 0 bases at V and 6 bases at J, with 7 bases in the middle. The CDR3 reads CASSVATGEQYF. The DNA for the CDR3 is TGTGCCAGCAGCGTAGCTACAGGCGAGCAGTACTTC.

V and J are TRBV24-1 and TRBJ1-2, with D tentatively TRBD1 (6 bases). Germline CDR1 reads KGHDR; CDR2 reads SFDVKD. The CDR3 totals 15 residues. With 4 bases removed from V and 1 base from J, the gap between germline ends came to 12 bases. This CDR3 is CATSDRTAHNYGYTF. CDR3 coding DNA: TGTGCCACCAGTGACAGGACAGCCCATAACTATGGCTACACCTTC.

The V call is TRBV20-1, the J call TRBJ1-2; tentatively, D is TRBD1 (5 bases). The V and J ends lost 0 bases and 3 bases respectively, with 14 bases between them. From germline, CDR1 is DFQATT and CDR2 SNEGSKA (reference sequence). The CDR3 has 15 amino acids. CDR3 region: CSARDVLGGDYGYTF. The CDR3 region has the DNA TGCAGTGCTAGAGATGTACTTGGGGGAGACTATGGCTACACCTTC.

The chain combines TRBV29-1 with TRBJ1-2; no firm D call. The V gene's germline CDR1 is SQVTM and CDR2 ANQGSEA. V was trimmed by 4 bases and J by 5 bases, leaving 11 bases between them. CDR3 length: 12 residues. In nucleotides, the CDR3 is TGCAGCGTTGTGGCCGGTGGATATGGCTACACCTTC. Translation gives CSVVAGGYGYTF.

The V call is TRBV27, the J call TRBJ2-4; D call uncertain. The CDR3 totals 13 residues. The germline CDR1 and CDR2 sequences are MNHEY and SMNVEV (reference sequence). V was clipped by 4 bases and J by 6 bases, with 10 bases between them. The CDR3 sequence: CASSSHPANIQYF. For the CDR3, the DNA is TGTGCCAGCAGTTCCCACCCAGCAAACATTCAGTACTTC.

To note about this clonotype: A read error may produce the germline difference seen at one junction end. This chain joins TRBV12-3 or TRBV12-4 and TRBJ2-7; TRBD2 matches at 14 bases. The CDR3 totals 14 residues. The CDR3 DNA sequence: TGTGCCAGCAGGCCCGGGACTAGCGGGAGCCTGAGGCGCTTC. Amino acid sequence: CASRPGTSGSLRRF.

The chain links TRBV5-4 to TRBJ2-7; no clear D. Per the germline V gene, CDR1 is SGHNT and CDR2 is YYREEE (reference sequence). The CDR3 contains 15 residues. The V end lost 4 bases, the J end lost 3 bases, and 17 bases lay between the germline ends. As DNA, the CDR3 is TGTGCCAGCAGCCCGATGAGCCGGGTAAACTACGAGCAGTACTTC. Residues: CASSPMSRVNYEQYF.

This sequence joins TRBV4-2 and TRBJ2-5; D ambiguous. Germline values: CDR1 LGHNA, CDR2 YNFKEQ. The CDR3 has 14 amino acids. The V end was cut by 1 base, the J end by 3 bases, with 9 bases between. The CDR3 DNA is TGTGCCAGCAGCCAAGCTCTCTTAGAAGAGACCCAGTACTTC. Its translation: CASSQALLEETQYF.

This chain connects TRBV3-1 to TRBJ2-2; D is perhaps TRBD2 (6 bases). The V gene lost 1 base and the J gene lost 6 bases, with 9 bases spanning the gap. Germline-derived CDR1 and CDR2 are LGHDT and YNNKEL (reference sequence). The CDR3 loop spans 14 amino acids. The CDR3 spells CASSQGWDSGELFF. The CDR3 DNA sequence: TGTGCCAGCAGCCAAGGGTGGGACTCCGGGGAGCTGTTTTTT.